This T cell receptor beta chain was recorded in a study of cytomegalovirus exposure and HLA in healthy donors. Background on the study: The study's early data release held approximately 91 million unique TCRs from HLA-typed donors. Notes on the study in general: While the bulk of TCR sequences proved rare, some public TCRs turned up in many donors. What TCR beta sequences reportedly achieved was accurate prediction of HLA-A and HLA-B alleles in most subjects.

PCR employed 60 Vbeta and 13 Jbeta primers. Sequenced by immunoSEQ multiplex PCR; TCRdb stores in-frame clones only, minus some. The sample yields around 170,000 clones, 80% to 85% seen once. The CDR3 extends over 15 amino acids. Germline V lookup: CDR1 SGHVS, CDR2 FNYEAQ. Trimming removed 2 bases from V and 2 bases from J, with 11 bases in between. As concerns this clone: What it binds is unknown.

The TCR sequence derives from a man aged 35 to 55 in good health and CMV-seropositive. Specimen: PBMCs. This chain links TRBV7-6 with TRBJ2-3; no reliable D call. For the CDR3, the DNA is TGTGCCAGCAGCTTAAGTCAGGCTAACACAGATACGCAGTATTTT. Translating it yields CASSLSQANTDTQYF. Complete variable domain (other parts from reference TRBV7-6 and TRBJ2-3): GAGVSQSPRYKVTKRGQDVALRCDPISGHVSLYWYRQALGQGPEFLTYFNYEAQQDKSGLPNDRFSAERPEGSISTLTIQRTEQRDSAMYRCASSLSQANTDTQYFGPGTRLTVL.